This TCR beta chain was found in a study of glioma-infiltrating T cells after dendritic cell vaccination. Turning to the study itself: Autologous tumor lysate was loaded overnight onto monocyte-derived dendritic cells grown less than 8 days with IL-4 and GM-CSF. Study observations and caveats: Survival was not directly related to TCR clonality in these patients.

CDR1 MNHEY and CDR2 SVGAGI come from the germline V gene. The CDR3 contains 12 residues. V lost 6 bases, J lost 5 bases, and 3 bases stayed unmatched. Using immunoSEQ multiplex PCR, the repertoire was profiled, and TCRdb retains in-frame clones only, with some absent. This table holds around 73,000 clones, over 75% found once. As concerns this clone: The antigen is undetermined.

All glioblastoma patients lacked an isocitrate dehydrogenase mutation. PBMC sampling occurred before vaccination, two weeks after the third dose, and at progression. The sequence came from a human donor with glioblastoma. The genes are TRBV6-5 and TRBJ1-1, with TRBD1 matching over 7 bases. Sequencing was performed on blood, taken before dendritic cell vaccination. CDR3: CASSSTGTEAFF. The DNA for the CDR3 is TGTGCCAGCAGCTCGACAGGGACTGAAGCTTTCTTT.